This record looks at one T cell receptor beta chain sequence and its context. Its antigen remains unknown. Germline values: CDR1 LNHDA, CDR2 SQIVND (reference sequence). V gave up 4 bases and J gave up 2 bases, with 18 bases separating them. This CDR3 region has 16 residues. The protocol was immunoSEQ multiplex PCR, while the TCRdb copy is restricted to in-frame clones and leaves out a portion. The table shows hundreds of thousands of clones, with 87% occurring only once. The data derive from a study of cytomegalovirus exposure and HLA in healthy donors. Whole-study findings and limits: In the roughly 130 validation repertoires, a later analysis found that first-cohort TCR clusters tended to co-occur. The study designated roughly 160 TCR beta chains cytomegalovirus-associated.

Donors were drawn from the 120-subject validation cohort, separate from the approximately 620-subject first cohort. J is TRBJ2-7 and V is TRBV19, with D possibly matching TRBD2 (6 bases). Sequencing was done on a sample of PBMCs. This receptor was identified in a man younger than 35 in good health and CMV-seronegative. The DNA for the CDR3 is TGTGCCAGTAGTACGGCGGGGCCAGGCCCTCCCTACGAGCAGTACTTC. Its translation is CASSTAGPGPPYEQYF.